These T cell receptor delta chains were read from a single sample in a study of γδ T cells in repeated Plasmodium falciparum infection. TCRdb called clones from the multiplex PCR reads again using CATT. This sample has approximately 90,000 delta-chain clones, with 0.95% to 1% found just once. Sample: gamma-delta T cells from blood. These TCRs come from a pool of human donors (malaria-infected and uninfected, not separated). The CDR3 runs from the conserved cysteine through the conserved F or W. D genes are given only for firm matches. Each size is once, few or many counts, or a class when the clone is expanded.

D gene	J gene	clone size	V gene	CDR3 DNA	CDR3 protein
TRDD3	TRDJ1	many	TRDV1	TGTGCTCTTGGGGAACTAGCAAGTATCTGGGGGACATCGTACACCGATAAACTCATCTTT	CALGELASIWGTSYTDKLIF
TRDD3	TRDJ1	medium-sized	TRDV1	TGTGCTCTTGGGGCCTCCCGTGGCGGTACTGGGGGAGCCCTCACCGATAAACTCATCTTT	CALGASRGGTGGALTDKLIF
-	TRDJ1	many	TRDV2	TGTGCCTGTGACACCGTAAGTCGGAGGGGATCCCCGGGGACCGATAAACTCATCTTT	CACDTVSRRGSPGTDKLIF
TRDD3	TRDJ1	many	TRDV2	TGTGCCTGCGATGTATTGAAACTGGGGGATCCTACCGATAAACTCATCTTT	CACDVLKLGDPTDKLIF
TRDD3	TRDJ1	many	TRDV1	TGTGCTCTTAAGAAAGGTAGCTGGGGGAAGTACACCGATAAACTCATCTTT	CALKKGSWGKYTDKLIF
TRDD3	TRDJ1	many	TRDV1	TGTGCTCTTGGGAATCCTCACTGGGGGTTCCCGTACACCGATAAACTCATCTTT	CALGNPHWGFPYTDKLIF
TRDD3	TRDJ1	medium-sized	TRDV2	TGTGCCTGTGACACGGGTGAACGTACTGGGGGATTGCCGTACACCGATAAACTCATCTTT	CACDTGERTGGLPYTDKLIF
TRDD3	TRDJ2	many	TRDV1	TGTGCTCTTGGGGAAAAATTCCCCAGAGTTGCCTTACTGGGGGATACGGGGAGGTGGACAGCACAACTCTTCTTT	CALGEKFPRVALLGDTGRWTAQLFF
TRDD3	TRDJ1	many	TRDV2	TGTGCCTGTGACACTTGGCCTCCCCTCGGTACTGGGGGTTCCGGACCCTACACCGATAAACTCATCTTT	CACDTWPPLGTGGSGPYTDKLIF
-	TRDJ2	many	TRDV2	TGTGCCTGTGACACCGTTAGGACCGGGGAATCCCGCTTTCCTTTGACAGCACAACTCTTCTTT	CACDTVRTGESRFPLTAQLFF
TRDD3	TRDJ1	medium-sized	TRDV1	TGTGCTCTTGGCCCCCTGGGGGTTGAGCACACCGATAAACTCATCTTT	CALGPLGVEHTDKLIF
-	TRDJ1	many	TRDV1	TGTGCTCTTGGGGACCCAGAGCTTTCCTACCCTACTGGGGAAGAGACCGGTAAACTCATCTTT	CALGDPELSYPTGEETGKLIF
-	TRDJ1	medium-sized	TRDV2	TGTGCCTGTGACCTTGGCCTTCCCGAACTGGGGATCTACACCGATAAACTCATCTTT	CACDLGLPELGIYTDKLIF
-	TRDJ3	many	TRDV2	TGTGCCTGTGACACGCTCTGGGAGACAAAGAGCTCCTGGGACACCCGACAGATGTTTTTC	CACDTLWETKSSWDTRQMFF
TRDD3	TRDJ1	many	TRDV1	TGTGCTCTTGGGGAATATTTACGACCCGAGGTGGGGGATTGGGTGTACACCGATAAACTCATCTTT	CALGEYLRPEVGDWVYTDKLIF
TRDD2	TRDJ1	many	TRDV1	TGTGCTCTTGGGGAACTGGGGCTTCCTACCAAACGCGTACTGGCGACCTACACCGATAAACTCATCTTT	CALGELGLPTKRVLATYTDKLIF
-	TRDJ1	many	TRDV1	TGTGCTCTCGTACCCTTCCTACGGGGATGTACTGGGGGTCGCCACACCGATAAACTCATCTTT	CALVPFLRGCTGGRHTDKLIF
TRDD3	TRDJ1	many	TRDV1	TGTGCTCTTGGGGCCCCCCCTAGCGTTCCTCCCGTACTGGGGGTTACCGATAAACTCATCTTT	CALGAPPSVPPVLGVTDKLIF
-	TRDJ1	many	TRDV1	TGTGCTCTCTTTGGGGAGGATCCTAACATTAAACTGGGTTCTCTGTACACCGATAAACTCATCTTT	CALFGEDPNIKLGSLYTDKLIF
TRDD3	TRDJ1	many	TRDV1	TGTGCTCTTGGGCCTTCCTTTCCTTACTGGGGGATACGTGGTTCGTACACCGATAAACTCATCTTT	CALGPSFPYWGIRGSYTDKLIF
TRDD3	TRDJ1	many	TRDV1	TGTGCTCTTGAGGCCTTCCCCGTCATACTGGGGGATAGGGCAACCGATAAACTCATCTTT	CALEAFPVILGDRATDKLIF
-	TRDJ1	many	TRDV1	TGTGCTCTTGTGATTTCCGTCTTCACCGATAAACTCATCTTT	CALVISVFTDKLIF
TRDD2	TRDJ4	many	TRDV1	TGTGCTCTTGGGGACTCTTCCTACGTGAGAGTCTGGGGCGAGGCCAGACCCCTGATCTTT	CALGDSSYVRVWGEARPLIF
TRDD3	TRDJ1	many	TRDV1	TGTGCTCTTGGGGAAGTACCCTCGTACTGGGGGATTCCCGACACCGATAAACTCATCTTT	CALGEVPSYWGIPDTDKLIF
TRDD3	TRDJ1	many	TRDV2	TGTGCCTGTGACCATGTACTGGGGGATACGTGGACCGATAAACTCATCTTT	CACDHVLGDTWTDKLIF
-	TRDJ1	many	TRDV1	TGTGCTCTTGGGGAACGGGACTTGCTCGGGGGGCTTAAACTCATCTTT	CALGERDLLGGLKLIF
TRDD3	TRDJ1	medium-sized	TRDV1	TGTGCTCTTGGGGAAAAAATTGGGGGATACAAGTACACCGATAAACTCATCTTT	CALGEKIGGYKYTDKLIF
-	TRDJ1	many	TRDV2	TGTGCCTGTGAATCGGAAGGATCAGACACCGATAAACTCATCTTT	CACESEGSDTDKLIF
TRDD3	TRDJ1	many	TRDV1	TGTGCTCTTGGGGAACGCCCTCGGGGGATACGCGATAAACTCATCTTT	CALGERPRGIRDKLIF
TRDD3	TRDJ1	many	TRDV2	TGTGCCTGTGACACGGTTACTGGGGGTTCTACTGGGGATAAACTCATCTTT	CACDTVTGGSTGDKLIF
TRDD3	TRDJ1	many	TRDV1	TGTGCTCTTGGGGAGCCCGCTTCCCTCATCTGGGGGATACAAACAGATAAACTCATCTTT	CALGEPASLIWGIQTDKLIF
-	TRDJ1	many	TRDV1	TGTGCTCTTGGGGCAAGCCTTCTTCCGCCTACTACGTACACCGATAAACTCATCTTT	CALGASLLPPTTYTDKLIF
TRDD3	TRDJ1	many	TRDV2	TGTGCCTGTGACCAGTACTGGGGGGGGACCAACACCGATAAACTCATCTTT	CACDQYWGGTNTDKLIF